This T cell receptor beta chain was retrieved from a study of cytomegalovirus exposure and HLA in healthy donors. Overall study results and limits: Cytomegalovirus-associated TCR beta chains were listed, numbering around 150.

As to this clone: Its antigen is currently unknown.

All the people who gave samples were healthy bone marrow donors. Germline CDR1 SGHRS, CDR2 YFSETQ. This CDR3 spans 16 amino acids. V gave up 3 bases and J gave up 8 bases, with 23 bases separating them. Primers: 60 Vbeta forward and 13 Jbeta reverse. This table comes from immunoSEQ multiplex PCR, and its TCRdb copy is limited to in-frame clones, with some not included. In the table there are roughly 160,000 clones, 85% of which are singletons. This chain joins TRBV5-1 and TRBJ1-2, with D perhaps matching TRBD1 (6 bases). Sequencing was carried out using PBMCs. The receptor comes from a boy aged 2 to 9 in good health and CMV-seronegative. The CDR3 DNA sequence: TGCGCCAGCAGCTCCGGACTCCGGACAGACCACCCGGGCTACACCTTC. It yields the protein CASSSGLRTDHPGYTF.